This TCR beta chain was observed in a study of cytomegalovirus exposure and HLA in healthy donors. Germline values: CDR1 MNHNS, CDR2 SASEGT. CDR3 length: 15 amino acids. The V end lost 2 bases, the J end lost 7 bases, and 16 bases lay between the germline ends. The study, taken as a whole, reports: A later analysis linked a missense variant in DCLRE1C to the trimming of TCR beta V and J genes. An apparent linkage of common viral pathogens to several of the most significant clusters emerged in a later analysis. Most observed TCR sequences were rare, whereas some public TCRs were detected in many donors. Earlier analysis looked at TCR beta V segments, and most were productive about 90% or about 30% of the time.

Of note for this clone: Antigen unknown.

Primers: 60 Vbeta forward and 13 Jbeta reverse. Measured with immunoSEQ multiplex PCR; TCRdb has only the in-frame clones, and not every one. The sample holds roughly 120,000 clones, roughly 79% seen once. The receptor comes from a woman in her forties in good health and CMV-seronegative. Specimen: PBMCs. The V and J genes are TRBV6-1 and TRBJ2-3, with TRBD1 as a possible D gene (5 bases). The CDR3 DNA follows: TGTGCCAGCAGTGAATTGGGGCAGGGCCCCTATACGCAGTATTTT. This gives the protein CASSELGQGPYTQYF.